What follows are 28 T cell receptor beta chains derived from one specimen sequenced in a study of T cell changes during pregnancy in multiple sclerosis. Produced via immunoSEQ multiplex PCR; TCRdb's table is partial and in-frame only. The profile shows tens of thousands of clones, roughly 92% of them singletons. The specimen was peripheral blood, collected in the second trimester of pregnancy. Receptors originate from a female donor with multiple sclerosis, enrolled in a pregnancy study.

V is TRBV7-3 and J is TRBJ2-1; no clear D. Germline V CDR1 and CDR2: SGHTA, FQGTGA. The CDR3 contains 15 residues. V gave up 8 bases and J gave up 4 bases, with 18 bases separating them. The CDR3 loop reads CASSKRHASYNEQFF. DNA of the CDR3: TGTGCCAGCTCAAAACGACACGCGTCATACAATGAGCAGTTCTTC.

The chain recombines TRBV5-4 with TRBJ2-5, with TRBD1 as a possible D gene (5 bases). The CDR3 extends over 15 amino acids. Germline lookup yields CDR1 SGHNT and CDR2 YYREEE (reference sequence). V was cut by 3 bases and J by 5 bases, with 17 bases left in between. CDR3 nucleotides: TGTGCCAGCAGCTCCCGGGCCCAGGGTCGTGAGACCCAGTACTTC. Translated, it gives CASSSRAQGRETQYF.

V gene TRBV28 combines with J gene TRBJ1-2, with 7 bases aligning to TRBD1. CDR1 and CDR2 (germline): MDHEN, SYDVKM. V was pared by 6 bases and J by 4 bases, with 8 bases of the junction left unmatched. The CDR3 is made up of 14 amino acids. For the CDR3, the DNA is TGTGCCAGCAGCCGACCGGGACAGATCTATGGCTACACCTTC. Translated, it gives CASSRPGQIYGYTF.

This sequence joins TRBV6-1 and TRBJ2-2; 10 bases match TRBD2. CDR1 MNHNS and CDR2 SASEGT come from the germline V gene. The CDR3 sequence is 15 residues long. The V and J ends lost 4 bases and 6 bases, in that order; junction bases with no gene match: 5. This chain's CDR3 is CASSVGTSDSGELFF. The CDR3 DNA reads as TGTGCCAGCAGTGTTGGGACTAGCGATTCCGGGGAGCTGTTTTTT.

The J gene is TRBJ2-7, the V gene TRBV7-9; D perhaps matches TRBD1 (5 bases). Germline assignment: CDR1 SEHNR and CDR2 FQNEAQ (reference sequence). V dropped 5 bases and J dropped 7 bases, with 15 bases sitting between them. There are 13 residues in the CDR3. The CDR3 loop is CASSLDSHREQYF. CDR3 nucleotides: TGTGCCAGCAGCCTCGACAGTCATCGGGAGCAGTACTTC.

This chain joins TRBV30 and TRBJ2-7; 8 bases are shared with TRBD1. Trimming removed 2 bases from V and 5 bases from J; junction bases left unmatched: 5. This CDR3 has 13 amino acids. CDR1 and CDR2 from the germline V gene are GTSNPN and SVGIG (reference sequence). The CDR3 region is CAWSPDRENEQYF. The CDR3 bases are TGTGCCTGGAGTCCGGACAGGGAAAACGAGCAGTACTTC.

This chain connects TRBV6-5 to TRBJ2-5, with 8 bases lining up with TRBD1. Germline loops: CDR1 MNHEY, CDR2 SVGAGI. The trim removed 7 bases at V and 7 bases at J, leaving 11 bases unmatched. This CDR3 contains 14 residues. The CDR3 protein is CASKTGEGGVTQYF. DNA for the CDR3: TGTGCCAGCAAGACAGGGGAAGGTGGCGTGACCCAGTACTTC.

The genes are TRBV27 and TRBJ1-2; D remains unclear. Germline V CDR1 and CDR2: MNHEY, SMNVEV (reference sequence). The CDR3 runs 13 residues. Deletions cut 4 bases from V and 0 bases from J, with 6 bases between. CDR3 DNA: TGTGCCAGCAGTTCCGGTACTAACTATGGCTACACCTTC. Protein: CASSSGTNYGYTF.

The chain employs TRBV30 and TRBJ2-7; a weak D match, TRBD1 (6 bases). The germline gives CDR1 GTSNPN, CDR2 SVGIG (reference sequence). CDR3 length: 13 residues. V was trimmed by 3 bases and J by 3 bases, leaving 12 bases between them. CDR3 residues: CAWREDRDYEQYF. CDR3 bases: TGTGCCTGGAGAGAGGACAGAGACTACGAGCAGTACTTC.

This sequence joins TRBV2 and TRBJ2-4; 7 positions agree with TRBD1. Germline V gene lookup returns CDR1 SNHLY and CDR2 FYNNEI. The length of the CDR3 is 15 residues. V shed 8 bases and J 5 bases; nucleotides not matched to a gene: 12. CDR3 coding DNA: TGTGCCAGCGCAGGGCGACAGGGTCCGCAAAACATTCAGTACTTC. Translating gives CASAGRQGPQNIQYF. The variable domain in full, completed from reference TRBV2 and TRBJ2-4, reads EPEVTQTPSHQVTQMGQEVILRCVPISNHLYFYWYRQILGQKVEFLVSFYNNEISEKSEIFDDQFSVERPDGSNFTLKIRSTKLEDSAMYFCASAGRQGPQNIQYFGAGTRLSVL.

The chain recombines TRBV7-3 with TRBJ2-1, with 7 bases lining up with TRBD2. The length of the CDR3 is 13 residues. Losses at the gene ends were 5 bases for V and 6 bases for J; bases not matched to a gene: 4. From germline, CDR1 is SGHTA and CDR2 FQGTGA. Written as DNA, the CDR3 is TGTGCCAGCAGCCAGAGCGGGATCAATGAGCAGTTCTTC. As protein: CASSQSGINEQFF.

The rearrangement joins TRBV7-2 to TRBJ1-2, with D tentatively TRBD1 (6 bases). Germline loops: CDR1 SGHTA, CDR2 FQGNSA. Trimming took off 1 base at V and 8 bases at J, with 8 bases between the two ends. The CDR3 spans 12 residues. In nucleotides, the CDR3 is TGTGCCAGCAGCTTAGACAGGGTCGGCTACACCTTC. Its protein product is CASSLDRVGYTF.

The chain employs TRBV6-5 and TRBJ1-3; D perhaps matches TRBD1 (5 bases). This CDR3 has 15 residues. V was pared by 0 bases and J by 7 bases, with 13 bases between. In germline, CDR1 is MNHEY, CDR2 SVGAGI. DNA of the CDR3: TGTGCCAGCAGTTACTCCCGGGACCGGGGGAACACCATATATTTT. Its translation: CASSYSRDRGNTIYF.

This clone was detected only once. The chain uses TRBV30 and TRBJ1-2; 7 positions agree with TRBD1. This CDR3 has 12 amino acids. Germline V CDR1 and CDR2: GTSNPN, SVGIG (reference sequence). V shed 5 bases, J shed 7 bases, and the junction held 7 bases outside the gene matches. The CDR3 DNA reads TGTGCCTGGGGGTCAGGGGGAAGTGGCTACACCTTC. This encodes CAWGSGGSGYTF.

The chain combines TRBV10-3 with TRBJ1-6; D remains ambiguous. With 0 bases removed from V and 12 bases from J, the gap between germline ends came to 9 bases. The CDR3 loop spans 13 amino acids. CDR1 and CDR2 from the germline V gene are ENHRY and SYGVKD. CDR3 coding DNA: TGTGCCATCAGTGAGTCCCCTTTACAACCCCTCCACTTT. Encoded protein: CAISESPLQPLHF.

V usage is TRBV10-3 and J usage is TRBJ1-5; TRBD1 matches at 7 bases. The CDR3 extends over 13 amino acids. V shed 10 bases, J shed 1 base, and the junction held 4 bases outside the gene matches. In germline, CDR1 is ENHRY, CDR2 SYGVKD. The CDR3 bases are TGTGCCACCCGGGACAGCAGCAATCAGCCCCAGCATTTT. This translates into CATRDSSNQPQHF.

This chain uses TRBV9 with TRBJ2-3, with 11 bases lining up with TRBD2. This CDR3 has 15 residues. Looked up from germline, CDR1 is SGDLS and CDR2 is YYNGEE. The junction had 7 bases not matched to a gene; V was cut back by 5 bases and J by 5 bases. The CDR3 region has the DNA TGTGCCAGCAGGCCGGGACTAGCGGAATTAGATACGCAGTATTTT. This codes for CASRPGLAELDTQYF.

The V call is TRBV2, the J call TRBJ2-5; TRBD2 agrees at 9 bases. J lost 5 bases, V lost 4 bases, and 14 bases had no gene match. Germline values: CDR1 SNHLY, CDR2 FYNNEI. The CDR3 loop spans 17 amino acids. The DNA for the CDR3 is TGTGCCAGCAGTGGGGACGGCAAGCTAGCGGGGTTGGAGACCCAGTACTTC. Residues: CASSGDGKLAGLETQYF.

This sequence joins TRBV7-9 and TRBJ2-3, with TRBD1 as a possible D gene (5 bases). Germline CDR1 reads SEHNR; CDR2 reads FQNEAQ (reference sequence). The CDR3 runs to 15 residues. Trimming stripped 2 bases from V and 4 bases from J, with 13 bases between. CDR3 amino acids: CASSLNGAVPDTQYF. The CDR3, as DNA: TGTGCCAGCAGCTTAAATGGGGCAGTCCCAGATACGCAGTATTTT.

The CDR3, as DNA: TGTGCCAGCAGTTTACGCTCGACAGGGTCGATCGATACGCAGTATTTT. Amino acids: CASSLRSTGSIDTQYF. The chain combines TRBV27 with TRBJ2-3; 7 bases align to TRBD1. This CDR3 region has 16 residues. Per the germline V gene, CDR1 is MNHEY and CDR2 is SMNVEV (reference sequence). Losses at the gene ends were 2 bases for V and 6 bases for J; bases not matched to a gene: 11.

The V gene is TRBV7-9, the J gene TRBJ2-4; a weak D match, TRBD2 (7 bases). This CDR3 has 16 amino acids. Trimming left V 3 bases short and J 0 bases short, with 12 bases between. Germline CDR1 and CDR2: SEHNR and FQNEAQ (reference sequence). The CDR3 DNA reads TGTGCCAGCAGCTTTTACGGGGGGCGAGCCAAAAACATTCAGTACTTC. Residues: CASSFYGGRAKNIQYF.

This sequence joins TRBV10-3 and TRBJ2-2, with 9 bases that match TRBD1. The V gene's germline CDR1 is ENHRY and CDR2 SYGVKD. The CDR3 sequence is 16 residues long. V lost 0 bases, J lost 3 bases, and 2 bases stayed unmatched. CDR3 DNA: TGTGCCATCAGTGAGTCCAGACAGGGGGACACCGGGGAGCTGTTTTTT. Translated: CAISESRQGDTGELFF.

The genes are TRBV9 and TRBJ2-3; 10 bases match TRBD1. The CDR3 runs to 16 residues. After removal of 4 bases from V and 0 bases from J, the junction contained 5 bases not matched to a gene. Germline V gives CDR1 SGDLS, CDR2 YYNGEE. CDR3 in DNA: TGTGCCAGCAGCAGGGGACAGGGGACAAGCACAGATACGCAGTATTTT. Translation gives CASSRGQGTSTDTQYF. Combining the CDR3 with reference TRBV9 and TRBJ2-3 gives the whole variable domain DSGVTQTPKHLITATGQRVTLRCSPRSGDLSVYWYQQSLDQGLQFLIQYYNGEERAKGNILERFSAQQFPDLHSELNLSSLELGDSALYFCASSRGQGTSTDTQYFGPGTRLTVL.

This sequence joins TRBV28 and TRBJ1-5, with D unresolved. Trimming removed 7 bases at V and 0 bases at J, with 13 bases between. The CDR3 loop spans 15 amino acids. Germline values: CDR1 MDHEN, CDR2 SYDVKM. The CDR3 DNA follows: TGTGCCAGCACTCAGACGGGTTATAGCAATCAGCCCCAGCATTTT. Encoded protein: CASTQTGYSNQPQHF.

The chain uses TRBV7-8 and TRBJ1-1; D gene ambiguous. The CDR3 runs 14 residues. With 5 bases removed from V and 6 bases from J, the gap between germline ends came to 16 bases. The germline V gene encodes CDR1 SGHVS and CDR2 FQNEAQ. CDR3: CASSPRTNLAEAFF. CDR3 DNA sequence: TGTGCCAGCAGCCCGCGGACTAATCTGGCTGAAGCTTTCTTT.

The chain carries TRBV5-5 and TRBJ2-7; possible D gene TRBD2, 5 bases. V was cut by 0 bases and J by 6 bases, with 13 bases left in between. The CDR3 consists of 14 residues. Germline V gene sequence: CDR1 SGHKS, CDR2 YYEKEE (reference sequence). The CDR3 is CASSLVGRATEQYF. The CDR3 region has the DNA TGTGCCAGCAGCTTGGTTGGGCGGGCAACCGAGCAGTACTTC.

This chain links TRBV7-8 with TRBJ2-5; D not resolved. The germline V gene encodes CDR1 SGHVS and CDR2 FQNEAQ. The CDR3 loop spans 14 amino acids. With 1 base removed from V and 6 bases from J, the gap between germline ends came to 12 bases. The CDR3 protein is CASSLEAVLKTQYF. As DNA, the CDR3 is TGTGCCAGCAGCTTAGAGGCGGTTTTGAAGACCCAGTACTTC.

The rearrangement joins TRBV6-1 to TRBJ2-7; perhaps TRBD2 as D (7 bases). Per germline, CDR1 MNHNS and CDR2 SASEGT. V was shortened by 11 bases and J by 4 bases, with 18 bases between the two germline ends. The CDR3 has 13 residues. CDR3 sequence reads: CASWGRESYEQYF. CDR3 nucleotides: TGTGCCTCCTGGGGGCGGGAGAGTTACGAGCAGTACTTC.